A selection of T cell receptor beta chains follows, all from one sample in a study of T cell responses to AZD1222 COVID-19 vaccine. Sequenced by immunoSEQ multiplex PCR; TCRdb stores in-frame clones only, minus some. The sample records around 130,000 clones, over 75% being singletons. The sequenced sample was peripheral blood, obtained on day 0 of MenACWY control vaccination. All receptors derive from an adult in good health. CDR3s include the opening cysteine and the closing phenylalanine or tryptophan. The order of the fields is D gene, clone size, V gene, J gene, CDR3 DNA, CDR3 protein. D genes are given only for firm matches. Size is omitted from some rows. Given values are once, few, many or a class for expanded clones.

D gene: .; clone size: .; V gene: TRBV12-3/TRBV12-4; J gene: TRBJ1-6; CDR3 DNA: TGTGCCAGCAGTAGACAGCATAATTCACCCCTCCACTTT; CDR3 protein: CASSRQHNSPLHF
D gene: .; clone size: once; V gene: TRBV7-9; J gene: TRBJ2-7; CDR3 DNA: TGTGCCAGCAGCTTAGTTGACAGGCGAATAGAATCCTACGAGCAGTACTTC; CDR3 protein: CASSLVDRRIESYEQYF
D gene: .; clone size: .; V gene: TRBV5-1; J gene: TRBJ1-4; CDR3 DNA: TGCGCCAGCAGCTCCGGCCGCCTCCAGAGCGGTGAAAAACTGTTTTTT; CDR3 protein: CASSSGRLQSGEKLFF
D gene: TRBD2; clone size: .; V gene: TRBV5-4; J gene: TRBJ2-3; CDR3 DNA: TGTGCCAGCAGCCGACTAGCGGGCCCAGATACGCAGTATTTT; CDR3 protein: CASSRLAGPDTQYF
D gene: .; clone size: .; V gene: TRBV28; J gene: TRBJ1-4; CDR3 DNA: TGTGCCAGCAGTTCGGCCCCTGGGGTCGAAAAACTGTTTTTT; CDR3 protein: CASSSAPGVEKLFF
D gene: TRBD2; clone size: .; V gene: TRBV28; J gene: TRBJ2-3; CDR3 DNA: TGTGCCAGCAGTACAACTTGGACTAGCGGGATAGAGGGGGATACGCAGTATTTT; CDR3 protein: CASSTTWTSGIEGDTQYF
D gene: .; clone size: .; V gene: TRBV5-1; J gene: TRBJ2-7; CDR3 DNA: TGCGCCAGCAGCAACAGTGGGGGCTCCTACGAGCAGTACTTC; CDR3 protein: CASSNSGGSYEQYF
D gene: .; clone size: .; V gene: TRBV29-1; J gene: TRBJ2-1; CDR3 DNA: TGCAGCGTTGAAGAGTGGGGTACTGAGCAGTTCTTC; CDR3 protein: CSVEEWGTEQFF
D gene: .; clone size: .; V gene: TRBV18; J gene: TRBJ1-2; CDR3 DNA: TGTGCCAGCTCACCACCTCTAAAAGACTATGGCTACACCTTC; CDR3 protein: CASSPPLKDYGYTF
D gene: .; clone size: .; V gene: TRBV6-5; J gene: TRBJ2-7; CDR3 DNA: TGTGCCAGCAGTTACTCCGGCCGGCAATCCTACGAGCAGTACTTC; CDR3 protein: CASSYSGRQSYEQYF
D gene: TRBD1; clone size: .; V gene: TRBV12-5; J gene: TRBJ1-1; CDR3 DNA: TGTGCTAGTGGTTCCACAGGGGATACTGAAGCTTTCTTT; CDR3 protein: CASGSTGDTEAFF
D gene: .; clone size: .; V gene: TRBV11-2; J gene: TRBJ1-5; CDR3 DNA: TGTGCCAGCAGCTTAGAGGGGAGAGGGTATCAGCCCCAGCATTTT; CDR3 protein: CASSLEGRGYQPQHF
D gene: .; clone size: .; V gene: TRBV7-9; J gene: TRBJ2-3; CDR3 DNA: TGTGCCAGCAGCTTAAGGGAAGATACGCAGTATTTT; CDR3 protein: CASSLREDTQYF
D gene: .; clone size: .; V gene: TRBV21-1; J gene: TRBJ1-3; CDR3 DNA: TGTGCCACTCAACAGGCCTCTGGAAACACCATATATTTT; CDR3 protein: CATQQASGNTIYF
D gene: TRBD1; clone size: .; V gene: TRBV4-1; J gene: TRBJ1-4; CDR3 DNA: TGCGCCAGCAGCCAAGCAGGGGGGGGGAATGAAAAACTGTTTTTT; CDR3 protein: CASSQAGGGNEKLFF
D gene: TRBD1; clone size: .; V gene: TRBV7-3; J gene: TRBJ2-5; CDR3 DNA: TGTGCCAGCAGTTCGGGACAGGGAGAGACCCAGTACTTC; CDR3 protein: CASSSGQGETQYF
D gene: .; clone size: .; V gene: TRBV30; J gene: TRBJ1-4; CDR3 DNA: TGTGCCTGGAGTGTAATTCGTGAAAAACTGTTTTTT; CDR3 protein: CAWSVIREKLFF
D gene: .; clone size: once; V gene: TRBV29-1; J gene: TRBJ2-2; CDR3 DNA: TGCAGCGTTCGGGTCACCGGGGAGCTGTTTTTT; CDR3 protein: CSVRVTGELFF
D gene: .; clone size: .; V gene: TRBV29-1; J gene: TRBJ1-4; CDR3 DNA: TGCAGCGTTGAGGGGATGGAGGATGAAAAACTGTTTTTT; CDR3 protein: CSVEGMEDEKLFF
D gene: TRBD2; clone size: .; V gene: TRBV4-1; J gene: TRBJ2-1; CDR3 DNA: TGCGCCAGCAGTCCCGGGACAGGGGGACTAGCGGGAGTAAAGTACAATGAGCAGTTCTTC; CDR3 protein: CASSPGTGGLAGVKYNEQFF
D gene: .; clone size: .; V gene: TRBV19; J gene: TRBJ2-2; CDR3 DNA: TGTGCCAGTAGTTTACCAGGGGGGGCCGGGGAGCTGTTTTTT; CDR3 protein: CASSLPGGAGELFF
D gene: .; clone size: .; V gene: TRBV5-5; J gene: TRBJ1-2; CDR3 DNA: TGTGCCAGCAGCCCGGGGAGGCGGACAGAGTCGTTTGGCTACACCTTC; CDR3 protein: CASSPGRRTESFGYTF
D gene: .; clone size: once; V gene: TRBV9; J gene: TRBJ1-1; CDR3 DNA: TGTGCCAGCAGCTCCTTGGGGGGGAACACTGAAGCTTTCTTT; CDR3 protein: CASSSLGGNTEAFF
D gene: TRBD1; clone size: few; V gene: TRBV20-1; J gene: TRBJ2-7; CDR3 DNA: TGCAGCGCCGGGACAGGGAACGAGCAGTACTTC; CDR3 protein: CSAGTGNEQYF
D gene: .; clone size: few; V gene: TRBV7-9; J gene: TRBJ2-5; CDR3 DNA: TGTGCCAGCAGCCGCGGCGGTCCGGAGACCCAGTACTTC; CDR3 protein: CASSRGGPETQYF
D gene: .; clone size: .; V gene: TRBV19; J gene: TRBJ1-2; CDR3 DNA: TGTGCCAGTAGTATAGGGATCGTCTATGGCTACACCTTC; CDR3 protein: CASSIGIVYGYTF
D gene: TRBD1; clone size: .; V gene: TRBV5-1; J gene: TRBJ2-7; CDR3 DNA: TGCGCCAGCAGCTTGGGTGGACAGGGGAATTTTAGGCAGTACTTC; CDR3 protein: CASSLGGQGNFRQYF
D gene: .; clone size: once; V gene: TRBV2; J gene: TRBJ2-1; CDR3 DNA: TGTGCCAGCAGTGAAGAAGGTGTGGCTGAGCAGTTCTTC; CDR3 protein: CASSEEGVAEQFF
D gene: .; clone size: .; V gene: TRBV7-2; J gene: TRBJ1-2; CDR3 DNA: TGTGCCAGCAGCTTAGTAGGCCCACAGGGTTATGGCTACACCTTC; CDR3 protein: CASSLVGPQGYGYTF
D gene: TRBD2; clone size: .; V gene: TRBV9; J gene: TRBJ2-2; CDR3 DNA: TGTGCCAGCAGCCCTAGCGGGGCGAACACCGGGGAGCTGTTTTTT; CDR3 protein: CASSPSGANTGELFF
D gene: .; clone size: few; V gene: TRBV5-4; J gene: TRBJ2-7; CDR3 DNA: TGTGCCAGCAGCTTGAACGGAGTCTCCCACTACGAGCAGTACTTC; CDR3 protein: CASSLNGVSHYEQYF
D gene: TRBD2; clone size: .; V gene: TRBV6-1; J gene: TRBJ2-7; CDR3 DNA: TGTGCCAGCAGTGAAGCATCCGGGACTAGCGACTACGAGCAGTACTTC; CDR3 protein: CASSEASGTSDYEQYF
D gene: .; clone size: once; V gene: TRBV6-5; J gene: TRBJ1-4; CDR3 DNA: TGTGCCAGCAGGGGGGTTGAAAAACTGTTTTTT; CDR3 protein: CASRGVEKLFF
D gene: TRBD1; clone size: .; V gene: TRBV10-3; J gene: TRBJ1-1; CDR3 DNA: TGTGCCATCAGAGGGACAGCCGCCGGGAACACTGAAGCTTTCTTT; CDR3 protein: CAIRGTAAGNTEAFF
D gene: .; clone size: .; V gene: TRBV18; J gene: TRBJ2-5; CDR3 DNA: TGTGCCAGCTCACCACCTGAAGGAGTCCAAGAGACCCAGTACTTC; CDR3 protein: CASSPPEGVQETQYF
D gene: .; clone size: .; V gene: TRBV19; J gene: TRBJ2-2; CDR3 DNA: TGTGCCAGTAACTCTCCGGGGAACACCGGGGAGCTGTTTTTT; CDR3 protein: CASNSPGNTGELFF